Listed below are T cell receptor beta chains from one sample, sequenced in a study of T cells in Graves' hyperthyroidism and ophthalmopathy. TCRdb ran MiXCR on the multiplex PCR reads and lists one entry per CDR3 protein. This sample carries hundreds of thousands of distinct CDR3 sequences, 35% to 45% of them seen once, and the ten largest clones take more than 7%. Specimen: blood. The receptors shown here come from a man aged 18 to 30 with Graves' hyperthyroidism. The CDR3 runs from the conserved cysteine through the conserved F or W. D genes are given only for firm matches. Rows may omit the clone size; those that give it use once, few, many or a size class.

cdr3_length	d_call	v_call	clone_size	j_call	cdr3_nt	cdr3_aa
13	.	TRBV29-1	many	TRBJ2-7	TGCAGCGTTGAGGGGGGACAGACCTACGAGCAGTACTTC	CSVEGGQTYEQYF
10	.	TRBV24-1	few	TRBJ2-6	TGTGCTCTCAGGGCCAACGTCCTGACTTTC	CALRANVLTF
14	.	TRBV10-3	.	TRBJ2-7	TGTGCCACCAGTGAGTTCGGAGCGGACTACGAGCAGTACTTC	CATSEFGADYEQYF
15	TRBD1	TRBV6-5	.	TRBJ1-6	TGTGCCAGCACCAACGGGGGACAGGGTTCTTCACCCCTCCACTTT	CASTNGGQGSSPLHF
12	.	TRBV7-8	.	TRBJ2-5	TGTGCCAGCAGCGCCCCCCCCCGGACCCAGTACTTC	CASSAPPRTQYF
13	.	TRBV2	many	TRBJ2-5	TGTGCCAGCAGTGTAAACAGGCAAGAGACCCAGTACTTC	CASSVNRQETQYF
12	.	TRBV24-1	few	TRBJ2-3	TGTGCCACCAGTGGGGGAATCGGCGGGCAGTATTTT	CATSGGIGGQYF
14	.	TRBV20-1	.	TRBJ1-1	TGCAGTGCTAGGAGACCAAGAGTGAACACTGAAGCTTTCTTT	CSARRPRVNTEAFF
15	.	TRBV4-2	.	TRBJ2-5	TGTGCCAGCAGCCAAGAAGGGGTTTTAGGCGGGACCCAGTACTTC	CASSQEGVLGGTQYF
17	TRBD2	TRBV9	.	TRBJ2-3	TGTGCCAGCAGCGCCCAACTAGCGGGGGTTGGAGAAGGTACGCAGTATTTT	CASSAQLAGVGEGTQYF
15	.	TRBV10-3	.	TRBJ1-6	TGTGCCATCAGTTTAGAACCGGTCGACGGGTCACCCCTCCACTTT	CAISLEPVDGSPLHF
15	.	TRBV5-1	once	TRBJ2-2	TGCGCCAGCAGCTTGGTGGGTTATGATACCGGGGAGCTGTTTTTT	CASSLVGYDTGELFF
14	.	TRBV5-1	few	TRBJ2-7	TGCGCCAGCAGGACGACGAGGGGGGGCGACGAGCAGTACTTC	CASRTTRGGDEQYF
14	.	TRBV7-9	few	TRBJ1-3	TGTGCCAGCAGCCCTGACTTAGCTGGAAACACCATATATTTT	CASSPDLAGNTIYF
16	.	TRBV2	.	TRBJ1-5	TGTGCCAGCAGTCCCGGGGTTCCGGAAAGCAATCAGCCCCAGCATTTT	CASSPGVPESNQPQHF
14	TRBD1	TRBV20-1	.	TRBJ1-2	TGCAGTGCTAGAGTTGGGACAGGAACCTATGGCTACACCTTC	CSARVGTGTYGYTF